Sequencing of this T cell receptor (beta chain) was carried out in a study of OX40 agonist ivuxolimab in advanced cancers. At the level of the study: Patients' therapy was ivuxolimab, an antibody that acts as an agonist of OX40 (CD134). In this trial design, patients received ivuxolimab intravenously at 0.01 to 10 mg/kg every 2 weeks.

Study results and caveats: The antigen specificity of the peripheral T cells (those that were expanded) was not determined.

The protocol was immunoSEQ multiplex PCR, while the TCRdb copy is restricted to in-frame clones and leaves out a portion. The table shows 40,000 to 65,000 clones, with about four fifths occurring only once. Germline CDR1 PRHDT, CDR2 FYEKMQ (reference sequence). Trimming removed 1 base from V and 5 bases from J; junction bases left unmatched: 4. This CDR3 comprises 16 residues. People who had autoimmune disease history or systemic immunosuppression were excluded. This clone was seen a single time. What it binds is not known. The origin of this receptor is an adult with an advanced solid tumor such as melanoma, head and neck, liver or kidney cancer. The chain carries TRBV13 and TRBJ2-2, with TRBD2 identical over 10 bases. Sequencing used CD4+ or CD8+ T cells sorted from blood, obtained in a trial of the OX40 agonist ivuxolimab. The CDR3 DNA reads TGTGCCAGCAGCTTAGCTAGCGGGAGCGTGACCGGGGAGCTGTTTTTT. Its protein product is CASSLASGSVTGELFF.